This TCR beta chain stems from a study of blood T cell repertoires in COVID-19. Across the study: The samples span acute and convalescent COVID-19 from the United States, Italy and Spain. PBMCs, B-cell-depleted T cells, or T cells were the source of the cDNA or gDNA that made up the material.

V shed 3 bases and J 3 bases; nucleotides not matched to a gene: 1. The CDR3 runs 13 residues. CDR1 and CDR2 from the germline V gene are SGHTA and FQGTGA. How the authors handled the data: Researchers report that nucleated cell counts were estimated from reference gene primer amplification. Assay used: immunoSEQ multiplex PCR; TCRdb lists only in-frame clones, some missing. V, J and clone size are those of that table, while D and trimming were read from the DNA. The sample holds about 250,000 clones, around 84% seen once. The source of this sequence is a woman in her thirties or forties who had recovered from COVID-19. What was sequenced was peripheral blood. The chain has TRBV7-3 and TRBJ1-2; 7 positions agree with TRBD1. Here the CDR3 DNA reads TGTGCCAGCAGCTTCACAGGGGACTATGGCTACACCTTC. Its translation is CASSFTGDYGYTF.